The clone carrying this T cell receptor beta chain has ten or more counts. Its antigen is as yet unknown. The data were taken from a study of T cell repertoires in cytomegalovirus infection. Overall study context: CMV infection together with matching HLA type was indicated by public TCR beta signatures. Notes on the study in general: CMV carriers having the relevant HLA were flagged by cumulative public TCR beta family frequency. CMV-specific HLA-C-restricted TCR beta clonotypes dominated the ex vivo response.

Via MiXCR, TCRdb re-called the reads, giving one row per CDR3 protein. The repertoire includes hundreds of thousands of distinct CDR3 sequences, 31% of them detected once, and about 14% sits in the top ten. Material: cultured CD8+ T cells from PBMCs, obtained from culture after CMV antigen stimulation. The TCR sequence derives from a human donor in good health (CMV status not recorded). Some clones in this sample may be carry-over from other donors' samples.

This CDR3 reads CASSSFEGEDTEAFF. DNA of the CDR3: TGTGCCAGCAGCTCTTTCGAGGGGGAGGACACTGAAGCTTTCTTT. The chain combines TRBV7-6 with TRBJ1-1; the D gene is possibly TRBD1 (6 bases). CDR1 and CDR2 (germline): SGHVS, FNYEAQ. Trimming pared 4 bases from V and 3 bases from J, leaving 15 bases between. This CDR3 has 15 amino acids.